The clone carrying this TCR beta chain was seen a few times. The antigen is undetermined. This CDR3 is built from 15 residues. Germline CDR1 MNHEY, CDR2 SVGAGI. V lost 0 bases, J lost 4 bases, and 10 bases lay in between. The data are from a study of cytomegalovirus exposure and HLA in healthy donors. Findings of the study overall: Cytomegalovirus status was reportedly diagnosed by the classifier with high sensitivity and specificity.

Researchers ran the PCR with 60 Vbeta and 13 Jbeta primers. The table came from immunoSEQ multiplex PCR; TCRdb's copy has only in-frame clones and leaves some out. The sample contains approximately 110,000 clones, under 80% of which appear only once. The chain recombines TRBV6-5 with TRBJ1-3; D not resolved. The sequenced material came from PBMCs. The clonotype comes from a woman aged 55-70 years in good health and CMV-seropositive. The CDR3 here is CASSYSIRSGNTIYF. CDR3 coding DNA: TGTGCCAGCAGTTACTCGATCAGGTCCGGAAACACCATATATTTT.